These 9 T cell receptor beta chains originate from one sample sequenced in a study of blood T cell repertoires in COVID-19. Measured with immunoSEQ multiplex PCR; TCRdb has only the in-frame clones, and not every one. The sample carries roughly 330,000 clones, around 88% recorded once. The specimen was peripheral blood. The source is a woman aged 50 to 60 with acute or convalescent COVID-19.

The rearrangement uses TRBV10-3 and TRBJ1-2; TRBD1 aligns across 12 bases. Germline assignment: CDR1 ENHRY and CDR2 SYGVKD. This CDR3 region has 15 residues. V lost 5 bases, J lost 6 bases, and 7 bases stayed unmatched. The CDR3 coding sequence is TGTGCCATCAGTCTACCGGGACAGGGGGCGAATGGCTACACCTTC. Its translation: CAISLPGQGANGYTF.

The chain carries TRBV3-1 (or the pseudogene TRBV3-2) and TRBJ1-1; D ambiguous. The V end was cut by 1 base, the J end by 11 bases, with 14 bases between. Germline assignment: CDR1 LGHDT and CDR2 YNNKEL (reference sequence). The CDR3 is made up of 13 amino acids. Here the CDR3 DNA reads TGTGCCAGCAGCCAAGGGCGGGCGGCGGGGGCTTTCTTT. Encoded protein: CASSQGRAAGAFF.

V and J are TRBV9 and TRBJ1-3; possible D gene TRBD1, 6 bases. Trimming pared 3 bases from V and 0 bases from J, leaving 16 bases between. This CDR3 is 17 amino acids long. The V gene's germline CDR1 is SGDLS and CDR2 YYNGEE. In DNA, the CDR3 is TGTGCCAGCAGCGGGGGACACCCGATAGACTCTGGAAACACCATATATTTT. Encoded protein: CASSGGHPIDSGNTIYF.

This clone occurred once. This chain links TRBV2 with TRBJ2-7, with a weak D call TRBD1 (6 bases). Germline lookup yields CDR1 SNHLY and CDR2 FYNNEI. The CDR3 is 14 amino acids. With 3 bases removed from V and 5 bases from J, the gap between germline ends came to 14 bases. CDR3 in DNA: TGTGCCAGCAGTGACAGGGGCCTCCCCCACGAGCAGTACTTC. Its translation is CASSDRGLPHEQYF.

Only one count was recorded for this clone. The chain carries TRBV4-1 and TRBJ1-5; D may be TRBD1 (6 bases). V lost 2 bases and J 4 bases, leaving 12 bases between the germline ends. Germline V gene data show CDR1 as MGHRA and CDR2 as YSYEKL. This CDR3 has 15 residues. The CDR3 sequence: CASSQWTELNQPQHF. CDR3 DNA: TGCGCCAGCAGCCAATGGACAGAGTTGAATCAGCCCCAGCATTTT.

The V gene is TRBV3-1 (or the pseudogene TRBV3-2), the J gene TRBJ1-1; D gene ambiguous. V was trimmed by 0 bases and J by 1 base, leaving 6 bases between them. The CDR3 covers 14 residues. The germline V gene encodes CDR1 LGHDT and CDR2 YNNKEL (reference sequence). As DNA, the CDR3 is TGTGCCAGCAGCCAAGAGGCAGGGAACACTGAAGCTTTCTTT. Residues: CASSQEAGNTEAFF.

CDR3 in amino acids: CASSVVPGGAEAFF. The CDR3 DNA reads as TGTGCCAGCAGCGTAGTCCCGGGAGGCGCTGAAGCTTTCTTT. The chain employs TRBV9 and TRBJ1-1; D gene ambiguous. The germline gives CDR1 SGDLS, CDR2 YYNGEE. V lost 0 bases and J 6 bases, leaving 12 bases between the germline ends. The CDR3 consists of 14 residues. The entire variable domain, with the rest obtained from reference TRBV9 and TRBJ1-1, is as follows: DSGVTQTPKHLITATGQRVTLRCSPRSGDLSVYWYQQSLDQGLQFLIQYYNGEERAKGNILERFSAQQFPDLHSELNLSSLELGDSALYFCASSVVPGGAEAFFGQGTRLTVV.

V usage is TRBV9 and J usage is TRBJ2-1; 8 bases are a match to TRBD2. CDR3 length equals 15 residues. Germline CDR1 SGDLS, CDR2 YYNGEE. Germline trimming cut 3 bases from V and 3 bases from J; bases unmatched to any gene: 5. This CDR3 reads CASSATSGYYNEQFF. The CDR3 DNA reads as TGTGCCAGCAGCGCAACTAGCGGCTACTACAATGAGCAGTTCTTC.

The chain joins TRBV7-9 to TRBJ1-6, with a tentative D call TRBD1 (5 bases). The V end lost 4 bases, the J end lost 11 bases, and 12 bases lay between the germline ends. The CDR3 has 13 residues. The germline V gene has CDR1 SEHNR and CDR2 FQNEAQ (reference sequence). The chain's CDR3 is CASSSSSGAPLHF. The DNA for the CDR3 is TGTGCCAGCAGCTCCTCCTCGGGGGCACCCCTCCACTTT.